The rows below give T cell receptor beta chains drawn from one sample of a study of T cell responses to AZD1222 COVID-19 vaccine. Method: immunoSEQ multiplex PCR; TCRdb's copy keeps in-frame clones and lacks some. Of fewer than 140,000 clones in the sample, roughly 88% are singletons; the top ten hold around 5%. The input for sequencing was peripheral blood, taken on day 0 of AZD1222 vaccination. The source is an adult in good health. The CDR3 runs from the conserved cysteine through the conserved F or W. A D gene is named only where the DNA matches it firmly. Size is stated for part of the rows, as once, few or many counts, or as a class when the clone is expanded.

J,V,size,D,CDR3,DNA
TRBJ2-2,TRBV12-5,.,.,CASGLGGPANTGELFF,TGTGCTAGTGGTTTGGGCGGACCCGCGAACACCGGGGAGCTGTTTTTT
TRBJ2-7,TRBV7-2,.,TRBD2,CASSRSRVLAGDGQYF,TGTGCCAGCAGCCGTTCTCGTGTCCTAGCGGGGGACGGGCAGTACTTC
TRBJ2-1,TRBV20-1,.,.,CSASHSSYNEQFF,TGCAGTGCTAGTCACAGCTCCTACAATGAGCAGTTCTTC
TRBJ1-1,TRBV5-1,.,.,CASSYDTLDTEAFF,TGCGCCAGCAGCTACGACACTTTGGACACTGAAGCTTTCTTT
TRBJ1-2,TRBV5-8,.,TRBD1,CASRGTAYGYTF,TGTGCCAGCAGGGGGACAGCCTATGGCTACACCTTC
TRBJ2-4,TRBV21-1,.,.,CASSKVLGGVPKNIQYF,TGTGCCAGCAGCAAAGTCCTGGGGGGGGTTCCCAAAAACATTCAGTACTTC
TRBJ1-1,TRBV30,.,TRBD1,CAWRYPDRLGTEAFF,TGTGCCTGGAGGTACCCGGACAGGCTCGGAACTGAAGCTTTCTTT
TRBJ1-2,TRBV3-1/TRBV3-2,.,.,CASSAGSSYGYTF,TGTGCCAGCAGCGCAGGGAGCTCCTATGGCTACACCTTC
TRBJ1-1,TRBV6-5,few,.,CASSYSTIRGDTEAFF,TGTGCCAGCAGTTACTCGACGATCAGGGGAGACACTGAAGCTTTCTTT
TRBJ1-2,TRBV12-3/TRBV12-4,.,.,CASSFGRGYTF,TGTGCCAGCAGTTTTGGGAGGGGCTACACCTTC
TRBJ1-2,TRBV7-9,once,.,CASSLGATSYGYTF,TGTGCCAGCAGCTTAGGGGCGACGTCCTATGGCTACACCTTC
TRBJ2-1,TRBV7-9,.,TRBD2,CASSPSGPEQFF,TGTGCCAGCAGCCCTAGCGGGCCTGAGCAGTTCTTC
TRBJ2-7,TRBV7-2,.,TRBD1,CASSGWTGGLYEQYF,TGTGCCAGCAGCGGATGGACAGGGGGTCTGTACGAGCAGTACTTC
TRBJ2-7,TRBV7-8,.,.,CASSTPGFHEQYF,TGTGCCAGCAGCACCCCAGGGTTCCACGAGCAGTACTTC
TRBJ1-1,TRBV12-5,.,TRBD1,CASGPTQIGGQANTEAFF,TGTGCTAGTGGTCCCACCCAGATTGGGGGACAGGCGAACACTGAAGCTTTCTTT
TRBJ2-7,TRBV4-1,.,TRBD2,CASSQGTSGRRGEQYF,TGCGCCAGCAGCCAGGGGACTAGCGGGAGGAGGGGCGAGCAGTACTTC
TRBJ1-6,TRBV6-5,once,.,CASRSGGRSPLHF,TGTGCCAGCAGGTCCGGGGGGCGTTCACCCCTCCACTTT
TRBJ1-2,TRBV19,.,.,CASSSGNYGYTF,TGTGCCAGTAGTTCGGGGAACTATGGCTACACCTTC
TRBJ2-3,TRBV30,.,.,CAWALASTDTQYF,TGTGCCTGGGCACTAGCCTCCACAGATACGCAGTATTTT
TRBJ2-3,TRBV7-7,.,TRBD1,CASSQGQGFTDTQYF,TGTGCCAGCAGCCAAGGACAGGGCTTCACAGATACGCAGTATTTT
TRBJ2-7,TRBV12-3/TRBV12-4,.,.,CASTFSGPYEQYF,TGTGCCAGCACCTTCTCGGGGCCCTACGAGCAGTACTTC
TRBJ2-1,TRBV6-5,.,TRBD2,CASSQRGAYNEQFF,TGTGCCAGCAGCCAGCGGGGGGCCTACAATGAGCAGTTCTTC
TRBJ1-2,TRBV15,.,.,CATSKDNYGYTF,TGTGCCACCAGCAAGGATAACTATGGCTACACCTTC
TRBJ1-5,TRBV6-1,.,.,CASSERAVYSNQPQHF,TGTGCCAGCAGTGAACGGGCAGTGTATAGCAATCAGCCCCAGCATTTT
TRBJ1-3,TRBV10-3,.,.,CAISDPGRPGNTIYF,TGTGCCATCAGTGACCCGGGCCGACCTGGAAACACCATATATTTT
TRBJ1-1,TRBV7-6,.,TRBD1,CASSLGGTGATEAFF,TGTGCCAGCAGCTTAGGAGGGACAGGGGCCACTGAAGCTTTCTTT
TRBJ2-2,TRBV5-1,.,.,CASSLEPGVAPGELFF,TGCGCCAGCAGCTTGGAACCGGGAGTGGCTCCCGGGGAGCTGTTTTTT
TRBJ2-1,TRBV11-3,.,TRBD1,CASSPLSDRGRVNEQFF,TGTGCCAGCAGCCCCCTCTCAGACAGGGGGCGCGTCAATGAGCAGTTCTTC
TRBJ2-2,TRBV15,.,.,CATSRDWQGPTGELFF,TGTGCCACCAGCAGAGATTGGCAGGGCCCCACCGGGGAGCTGTTTTTT